Listed below are T cell receptor beta chains from one sample, sequenced in a study of T cell repertoires in cytomegalovirus infection. Their antigen targets remain unknown. TCRdb called the reads again in MiXCR, with one record for every CDR3 protein. This table holds about 60,000 distinct CDR3 sequences, 20% found once. The sequencing here drew on CD8+ T cells from cultured PBMCs, taken from culture after CMV antigen stimulation. The receptors originated from a human donor in good health (CMV status not recorded). Some clones in this sample may be carry-over from other donors' samples. The CDR3 runs from the conserved cysteine through the conserved F or W. D genes are given only for firm matches. The size entry is marked missing in some rows and otherwise reads once, few, many or a size class.

D gene	V gene	clone size	J gene	CDR3 DNA	CDR3 protein
TRBD2	TRBV7-2	few	TRBJ2-3	TGTGCCAGCAGCTTCCCTTTCAGACTAGCGGCTAGCACAGATACGCAGTATTTT	CASSFPFRLAASTDTQYF
NA	TRBV15	NA	TRBJ2-1	TGTGCCACCAGCAGAGATGGAAGAACCGGGACCCACCCCTACAATGAGCAGTTCTTC	CATSRDGRTGTHPYNEQFF
TRBD2	TRBV27	few	TRBJ2-7	TGTGCCAGCAGTCCTCGAGCGGGATCCTACGAGCAGTACTTC	CASSPRAGSYEQYF
NA	TRBV18	NA	TRBJ1-1	TGTGCCAGCTCAGGAATCAGGACTGCGAACACTGAAGCTTTCTTT	CASSGIRTANTEAFF
NA	TRBV7-2	few	TRBJ1-3	TGTGCCAGCAGCTCCTCGGGCCTCGGAAACACCATATATTTT	CASSSSGLGNTIYF
TRBD2	TRBV6-2/TRBV6-3	few	TRBJ2-1	TGTGCCAGCAGGGGAGGGGACTCCTACAATGAGCAGTTCTTC	CASRGGDSYNEQFF
NA	TRBV4-2	NA	TRBJ2-7	TGTGCCAGCAGCCAGTCACTAGGCGGCGAGCAGTACTTC	CASSQSLGGEQYF
TRBD1	TRBV7-2	NA	TRBJ1-2	TGTGCCAGCAGCTTAGTCACCTCCGGGACAGGGGGAGATGGCTACACCTTC	CASSLVTSGTGGDGYTF
TRBD1	TRBV7-9	few	TRBJ2-3	TGTGCCAGCAGCTCGACCAGGGGACAGACGGAATCAGATACGCAGTATTTT	CASSSTRGQTESDTQYF
NA	TRBV7-9	NA	TRBJ2-7	TGTGCCAGCAGCTACGGACCGTATCCCTACGAGCAGTACTTC	CASSYGPYPYEQYF
NA	TRBV12-3/TRBV12-4	NA	TRBJ1-1	TGTGCCAGCAGTTCCCCAGGGACACCCCAAGGGGAAGCTTTCTTT	CASSSPGTPQGEAFF
TRBD2	TRBV6-6	NA	TRBJ2-5	TGTGCCAGCAGTCGACTAGCGGGGGGCGGGGAGACCCAGTACTTC	CASSRLAGGGETQYF
NA	TRBV7-9	few	TRBJ1-3	TGTGCCAGGGGGACCGCGGCCTCTGGAAACACCATATATTTT	CARGTAASGNTIYF
TRBD1	TRBV7-3	NA	TRBJ2-5	TGTGCCAGCAGCCCGGGACAGGGGTCGCAAGAGACCCAGTACTTC	CASSPGQGSQETQYF
NA	TRBV12-3/TRBV12-4	few	TRBJ1-1	TGTGCCAGCAGTTTCAGCTCGAACACTGAAGCTTTCTTT	CASSFSSNTEAFF
NA	TRBV9	few	TRBJ2-1	TGTGCCAGCAGCGTAACCCAGGGAGCCAAGGCGCACAATGAGCAGTTCTTC	CASSVTQGAKAHNEQFF
NA	TRBV7-2	few	TRBJ2-2	TGTGCCAGCAGCTTAGCGACCGGTCAGGGCTGGAGGGAGCTGTTTTTT	CASSLATGQGWRELFF
TRBD2	TRBV12-3/TRBV12-4	NA	TRBJ2-7	TGTGCCAGCAGTCCCTGGCGGGAGGGCCTGTACGAGCAGTACTTC	CASSPWREGLYEQYF
NA	TRBV11-1	NA	TRBJ2-2	TGTGCCAGCAGCTTAGGAAGTGTCGGATCCGCGAACACCGGGGAGCTGTTTTTT	CASSLGSVGSANTGELFF
TRBD1	TRBV6-5	NA	TRBJ2-7	TGTGCCAGCAGCCTCCTGGGACAGTTCTCCTACGAGCAGTACTTC	CASSLLGQFSYEQYF
NA	TRBV20-1	NA	TRBJ2-7	TGCAGTGCTAGAGAACAAGGAGGGTCACCGCACGAGCAGTACTTC	CSAREQGGSPHEQYF
NA	TRBV7-6	NA	TRBJ2-7	TGTGCCAGCAGCGCCACACAGGGTCAATACGAGCAGTACTTC	CASSATQGQYEQYF
TRBD1	TRBV7-8	NA	TRBJ1-2	TGTGCCAGCAGCTTAGTCGGACGACAGGGGAACAATGGCTACACCTTC	CASSLVGRQGNNGYTF
NA	TRBV7-2	few	TRBJ1-1	TGTGCCAGCAGCTTAGCGCTCGACACTGAAGCTTTCTTT	CASSLALDTEAFF
NA	TRBV7-8	few	TRBJ2-2	TGTGCCAGCAGCCGCCCGGCCACCGAGGGAAACACCGGGGAGCTGTTTTTT	CASSRPATEGNTGELFF
NA	TRBV19	many	TRBJ1-1	TGTGCCAGTAGTATTCCAGGGGAGAGTGAAGCTTTCTTT	CASSIPGESEAFF
NA	TRBV4-1	NA	TRBJ2-7	TGTGCCAGCAGCCAAGATCTATTGGAGGGGGCGTACGAGCAGTACTTC	CASSQDLLEGAYEQYF
TRBD1	TRBV27	few	TRBJ1-1	TGTGCCAGCAGTTTAGGGACAGGTACCCAAGGAGCTTTCTTT	CASSLGTGTQGAFF
NA	TRBV3-1	NA	TRBJ1-2	TGTGCCAGCAGCCAAGTCTCTGGGGCGGATGGCTACACCTTC	CASSQVSGADGYTF
TRBD2	TRBV7-9	NA	TRBJ2-7	TGTGCCAGCAGCGCGCCATCAGGCGGCCTAGCGGGAGCCGGCTACGAGCAGTACTTC	CASSAPSGGLAGAGYEQYF
TRBD1	TRBV7-9	NA	TRBJ1-1	TGTGCCAGCAGCTCTACCTCAGGACAGGGGATTGAAGCTTTCTTT	CASSSTSGQGIEAFF
TRBD1	TRBV7-9	few	TRBJ2-1	TGTGCCAGCAGCTCAGGAAGGACAGGGGGCAGCTACAATGAGCAGTTCTTC	CASSSGRTGGSYNEQFF
NA	TRBV25-1	NA	TRBJ1-1	TGTGCCAGCAACCTCGGGGGTACTGAAGCTTTCTTT	CASNLGGTEAFF
NA	TRBV6-1	NA	TRBJ2-5	TGTGCCAGCATAGCGCGCGAGACCCAGTACTTC	CASIARETQYF
NA	TRBV7-2	many	TRBJ2-2	TGTGCCAGCAGATCCAGCACCGGGGAGCTGTTTTTT	CASRSSTGELFF
NA	TRBV5-1	NA	TRBJ2-1	TGCGCCAGCAGCTTGGGGGACACCTACAATGAGCAGTTCTTC	CASSLGDTYNEQFF
TRBD1	TRBV7-6	few	TRBJ1-1	TGTGCCAGCAGATCTCTTCCCGGGACAGCAAACACTGAAGCTTTCTTT	CASRSLPGTANTEAFF
NA	TRBV4-3	few	TRBJ2-1	TGCGCCAGCAGCGACCTTCCCCAGGATGAGCAGTTCTTC	CASSDLPQDEQFF
TRBD1	TRBV28	few	TRBJ1-1	TGTGCCAGCAGGATATCCCGGGACAGGGAGGAAAGAACTGAAGCTTTCTTT	CASRISRDREERTEAFF
NA	TRBV6-2/TRBV6-3	few	TRBJ1-2	TGTGCCAGCAGTTACTCGCCGGGGGGCTATGGCTACACCTTC	CASSYSPGGYGYTF